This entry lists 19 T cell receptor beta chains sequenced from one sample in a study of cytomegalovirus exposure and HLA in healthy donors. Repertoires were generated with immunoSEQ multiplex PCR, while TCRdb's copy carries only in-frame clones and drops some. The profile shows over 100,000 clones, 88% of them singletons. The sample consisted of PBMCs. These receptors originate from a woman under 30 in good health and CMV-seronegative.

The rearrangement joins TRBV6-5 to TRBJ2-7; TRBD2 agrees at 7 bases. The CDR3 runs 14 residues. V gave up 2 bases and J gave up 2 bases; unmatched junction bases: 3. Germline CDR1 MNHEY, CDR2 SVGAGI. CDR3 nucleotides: TGTGCCAGCAGTTACGGGGGGGGAACCTACGAGCAGTACTTC. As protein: CASSYGGGTYEQYF.

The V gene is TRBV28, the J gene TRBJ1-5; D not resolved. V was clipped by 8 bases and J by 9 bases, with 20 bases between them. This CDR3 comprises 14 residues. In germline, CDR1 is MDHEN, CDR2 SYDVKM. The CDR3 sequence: CASYSSGLGGPQHF. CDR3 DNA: TGTGCCAGCTACTCTAGTGGGCTGGGAGGGCCCCAGCATTTT.

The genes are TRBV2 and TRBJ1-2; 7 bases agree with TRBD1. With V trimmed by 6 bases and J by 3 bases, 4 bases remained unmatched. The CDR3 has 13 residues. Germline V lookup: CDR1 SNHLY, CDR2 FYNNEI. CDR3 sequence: CASSRDRDYGYTF. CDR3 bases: TGTGCCAGCAGCCGCGACAGGGACTATGGCTACACCTTC.

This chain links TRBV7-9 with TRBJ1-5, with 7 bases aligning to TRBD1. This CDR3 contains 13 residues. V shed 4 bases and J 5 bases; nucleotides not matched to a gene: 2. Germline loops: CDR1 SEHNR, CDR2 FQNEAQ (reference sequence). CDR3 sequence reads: CASSYTGDQPQHF. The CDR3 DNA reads TGTGCCAGCAGCTATACAGGGGATCAGCCCCAGCATTTT.

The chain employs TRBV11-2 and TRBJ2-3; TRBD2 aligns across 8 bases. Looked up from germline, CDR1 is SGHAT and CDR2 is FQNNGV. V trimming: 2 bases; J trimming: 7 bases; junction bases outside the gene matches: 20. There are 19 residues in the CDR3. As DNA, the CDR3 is TGTGCCAGCAGCTTACACGGGCGTAGCGGGATGCGGGGCGTGCATACGCAGTATTTT. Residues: CASSLHGRSGMRGVHTQYF.

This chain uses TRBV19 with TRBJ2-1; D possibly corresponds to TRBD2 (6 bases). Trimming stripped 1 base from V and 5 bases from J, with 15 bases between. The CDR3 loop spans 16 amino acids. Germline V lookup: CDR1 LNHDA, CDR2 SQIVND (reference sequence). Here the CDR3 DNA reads TGTGCCAGTAGTATAGGGGGGGTAGGGCAGGACAATGAGCAGTTCTTC. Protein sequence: CASSIGGVGQDNEQFF.

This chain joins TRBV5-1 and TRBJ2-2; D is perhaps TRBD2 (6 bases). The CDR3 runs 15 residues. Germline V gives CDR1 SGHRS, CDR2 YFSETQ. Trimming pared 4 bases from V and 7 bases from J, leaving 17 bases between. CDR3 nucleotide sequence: TGCGCCAGCAGCCCGGGAGAGTTAGGAGGCGGGGAGCTGTTTTTT. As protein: CASSPGELGGGELFF.

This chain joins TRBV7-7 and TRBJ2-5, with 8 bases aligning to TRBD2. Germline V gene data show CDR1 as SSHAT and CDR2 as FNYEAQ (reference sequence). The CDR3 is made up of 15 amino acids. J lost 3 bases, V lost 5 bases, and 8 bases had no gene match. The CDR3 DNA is TGTGCCAGCAGCCGGGGGGGCGGACTAGAAGAGACCCAGTACTTC. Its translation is CASSRGGGLEETQYF.

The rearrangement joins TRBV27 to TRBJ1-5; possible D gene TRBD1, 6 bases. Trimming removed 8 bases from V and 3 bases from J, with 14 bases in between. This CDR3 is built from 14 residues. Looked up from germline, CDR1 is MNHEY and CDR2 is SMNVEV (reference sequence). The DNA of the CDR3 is TGTGCCAGCCAACCCCGACAGGACAATCAGCCCCAGCATTTT. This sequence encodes CASQPRQDNQPQHF.

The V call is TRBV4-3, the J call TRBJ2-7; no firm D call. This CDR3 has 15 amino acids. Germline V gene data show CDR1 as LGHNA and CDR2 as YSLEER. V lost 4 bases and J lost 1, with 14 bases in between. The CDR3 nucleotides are TGCGCCAGCAGCCGCACACGGAGCCGGTCCTACGAGCAGTACTTC. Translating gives CASSRTRSRSYEQYF.

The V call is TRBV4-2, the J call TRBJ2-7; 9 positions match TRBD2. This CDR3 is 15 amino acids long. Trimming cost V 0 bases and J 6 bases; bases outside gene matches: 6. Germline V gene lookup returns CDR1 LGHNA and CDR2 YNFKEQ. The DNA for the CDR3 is TGTGCCAGCAGCCAAGACGTAGCGGGAGAGGGCGAGCAGTACTTC. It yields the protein CASSQDVAGEGEQYF.

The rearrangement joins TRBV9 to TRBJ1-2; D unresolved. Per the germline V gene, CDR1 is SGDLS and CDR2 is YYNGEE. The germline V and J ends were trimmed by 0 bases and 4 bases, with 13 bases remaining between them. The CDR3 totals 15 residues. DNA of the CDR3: TGTGCCAGCAGCGTAGCGGGGAGGGAGATCTATGGCTACACCTTC. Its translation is CASSVAGREIYGYTF.

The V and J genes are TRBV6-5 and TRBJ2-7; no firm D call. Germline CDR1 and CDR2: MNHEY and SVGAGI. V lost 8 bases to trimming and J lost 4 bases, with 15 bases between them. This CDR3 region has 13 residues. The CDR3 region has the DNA TGTGCCAGCTACTCGTCCCAGGCTTACGAGCAGTACTTC. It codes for CASYSSQAYEQYF.

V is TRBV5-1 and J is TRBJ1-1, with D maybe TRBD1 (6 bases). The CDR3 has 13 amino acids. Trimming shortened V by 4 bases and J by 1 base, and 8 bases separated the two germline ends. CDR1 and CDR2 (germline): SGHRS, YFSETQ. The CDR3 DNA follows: TGCGCCAGCAGCCCACAGGGGAACACTGAAGCTTTCTTT. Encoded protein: CASSPQGNTEAFF.

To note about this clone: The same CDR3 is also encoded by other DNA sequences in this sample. The CDR3 DNA sequence: TGTGCCTGTACCACGACAGGGCGGGGCGAGCCCCAGCATTTT. It translates to CACTTTGRGEPQHF. The chain carries TRBV30 and TRBJ1-5; 7 bases are shared with TRBD1. This CDR3 is built from 14 residues. Germline CDR1 reads GTSNPN; CDR2 reads SVGIG (reference sequence). Trimming took 6 bases from V and 8 from J; bases not matched to a gene: 13.

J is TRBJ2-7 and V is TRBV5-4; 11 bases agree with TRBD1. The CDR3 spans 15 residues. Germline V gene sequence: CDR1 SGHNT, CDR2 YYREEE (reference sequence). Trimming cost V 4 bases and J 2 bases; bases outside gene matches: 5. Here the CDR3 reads CASSPGTGGPYEQYF. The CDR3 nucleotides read TGTGCCAGCAGCCCCGGGACAGGGGGACCCTACGAGCAGTACTTC.

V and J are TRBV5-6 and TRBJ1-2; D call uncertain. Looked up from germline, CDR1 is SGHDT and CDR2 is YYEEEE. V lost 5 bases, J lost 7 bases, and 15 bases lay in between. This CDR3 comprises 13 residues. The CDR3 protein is CASRPRLEAGYTF. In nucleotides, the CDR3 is TGTGCCAGCAGACCGAGGTTAGAAGCTGGCTACACCTTC. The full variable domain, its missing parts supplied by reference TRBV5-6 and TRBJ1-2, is DAGVTQSPTHLIKTRGQQVTLRCSPKSGHDTVSWYQQALGQGPQFIFQYYEEEERQRGNFPDRFSGHQFPNYSSELNVNALLLGDSALYLCASRPRLEAGYTFGSGTRLTVV.

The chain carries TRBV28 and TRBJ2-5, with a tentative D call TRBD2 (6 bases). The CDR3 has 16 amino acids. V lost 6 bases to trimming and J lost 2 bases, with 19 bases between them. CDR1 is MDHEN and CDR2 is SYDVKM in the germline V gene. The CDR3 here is CASRGPTREPQETQYF. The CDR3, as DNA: TGTGCCAGCAGGGGGCCCACACGGGAGCCGCAAGAGACCCAGTACTTC. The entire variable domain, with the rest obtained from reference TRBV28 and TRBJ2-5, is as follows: DVKVTQSSRYLVKRTGEKVFLECVQDMDHENMFWYRQDPGLGLRLIYFSYDVKMKEKGDIPEGYSVSREKKERFSLILESASTNQTSMYLCASRGPTREPQETQYFGPGTRLLVL.

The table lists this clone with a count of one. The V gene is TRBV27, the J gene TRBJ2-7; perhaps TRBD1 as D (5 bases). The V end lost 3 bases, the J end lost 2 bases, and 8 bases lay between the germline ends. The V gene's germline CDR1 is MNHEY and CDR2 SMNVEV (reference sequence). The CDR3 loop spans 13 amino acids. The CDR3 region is CASSLTVTYEQYF. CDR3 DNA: TGTGCCAGCAGTTTGACAGTAACCTACGAGCAGTACTTC.